This paragraph covers one T cell receptor (beta chain) sequence. Its antigen is unidentified. This specimen belongs to a study of cytomegalovirus exposure and HLA in healthy donors. Background on the study: Samples from HLA-typed donors yielded about 85 million unique TCRs in an early data release.

The CDR3 totals 12 residues. V was cut by 4 bases and J by 1 base, with 4 bases left in between. Study-wide points: HLA restriction was apparent for most CMV-associated TCR beta chains in a later analysis.

PCR used 60 Vbeta primers and 13 Jbeta primers. TCRdb's table, derived via immunoSEQ multiplex PCR, lists solely in-frame clones and lacks some. Its listing shows roughly 55,000 clones. Sequencing input: PBMCs. The rearrangement uses TRBV23-1 and TRBJ1-1; D is ambiguous. TRBV23-1 is noted as an ORF with a role that remains uncertain. The sequence came from a man aged 50-59 years in good health and CMV-seropositive. The CDR3 loop is CASSRRNTEAFF. The CDR3 nucleotides read TGCGCCAGCAGTCGGAGGAACACTGAAGCTTTCTTT.